This T cell receptor (beta chain) was sequenced during a study of response to subunit inactivated influenza vaccine. There are a few counts of this clonotype. TCRdb reprocessed the RT-PCR reads via MiXCR and lists one record per CDR3 protein. The sample lists about 570,000 distinct CDR3 sequences, approximately 10% seen once, with 11% in the top ten. The CDR3 covers 11 residues. CDR1 is SNHLY and CDR2 is FYNNEI in the germline V gene. V shed 3 bases and J shed 6 bases, with 3 bases lying between them. This sample also belongs to another study, concerning T cells expressing NK-cell markers. That source reports: UMIs were included in TCR beta cDNA generated by 5'RACE template switching. It was sorted CD3+CD56-NKG2C+, CD3+CD56+NKG2C- and CD3+CD56+NKG2C+ T cells that provided the TCR beta repertoires. The use of an anti-gamma-delta TCR antibody, which was added in several experiments, restricted sorting to T cells expressing alpha-beta TCR. These clonotypes additionally ranked first within the CD3+CD56-NKG2C+ fraction of a few donors.

The source was PBMCs from blood, collected on the day of vaccination. This receptor was taken from a man in his fifties or sixties who received an inactivated influenza vaccine. The V and J genes are TRBV2 and TRBJ2-1, with D uncertain. This CDR3 reads CASSDFNEQFF. The DNA of the CDR3 is TGTGCCAGCAGTGATTTCAATGAGCAGTTCTTC.